The T cell receptor (beta chain) under discussion was sequenced for a study of Graves' ophthalmopathy and Graves' hyperthyroidism. TCR beta CDR3 amplification used RNA transcripts. The first-round RT-PCR employed HTBI primers together with the Qiagen OneStep RT-PCR kit. A multiplex PCR was then performed as the second round. Via MiXCR, TCRdb re-called the multiplex PCR reads, giving one row per CDR3 protein. Among roughly 230,000 distinct CDR3 sequences listed, 20% to 25% were seen once. The V gene end was trimmed by 6 bases and the J gene end by 0 bases; junction bases not matched to a gene: 8. This CDR3 is 15 amino acids long. CDR1 is MNHEY, CDR2 SMNVEV, per germline (reference sequence). The study excluded patients with other autoimmune diseases, uncontrolled infections, pregnancy or lactation.

The receptor was isolated from a woman aged 45 to 65 with Graves' ophthalmopathy. The rearrangement joins TRBV27 to TRBJ2-7, with 7 bases fitting TRBD1. Sequenced sample: peripheral blood. The CDR3 DNA is TGTGCCAGCAGCCTTAGGGGGACAGACTCCTACGAGCAGTACTTC. It is translated as CASSLRGTDSYEQYF.